The text below deals with one T cell receptor (beta chain). These data originate in a study of blood T cells in healthy people across ages. It was with a sample-barcoded 5' primer and a J-beta primer mix that a second PCR of about 6 to 12 cycles was run. TCRdb re-derived calls from the 5' RACE reads in MiXCR, one entry per CDR3 protein. The profile shows approximately 850,000 distinct CDR3 sequences, around 45% of them singletons. Every donor contributed about 10 milliliters of peripheral blood by blood draw. This CDR3 contains 15 residues. From germline, CDR1 is DFQATT and CDR2 SNEGSKA (reference sequence). With V trimmed by 2 bases and J by 11 bases, 17 bases remained unmatched.

Sample: blood. The clonotype originates from a man in his sixties in good health. V usage is TRBV20-1 and J usage is TRBJ2-5, with 7 bases matching TRBD1. The CDR3 protein is CSARKRGQQNNEQYF. CDR3 DNA: TGCAGTGCTAGAAAGAGGGGACAGCAAAACAATGAGCAGTACTTC.